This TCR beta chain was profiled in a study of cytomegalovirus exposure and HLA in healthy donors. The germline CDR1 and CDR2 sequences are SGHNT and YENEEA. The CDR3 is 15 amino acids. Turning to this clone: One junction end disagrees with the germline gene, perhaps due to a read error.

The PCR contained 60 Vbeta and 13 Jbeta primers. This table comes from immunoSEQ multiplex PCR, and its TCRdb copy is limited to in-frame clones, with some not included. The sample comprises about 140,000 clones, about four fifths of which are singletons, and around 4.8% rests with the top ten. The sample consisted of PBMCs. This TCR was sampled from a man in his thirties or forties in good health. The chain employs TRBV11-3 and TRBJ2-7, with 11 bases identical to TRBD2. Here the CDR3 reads CASSATSGSLYERYF. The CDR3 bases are TGTGCCAGCAGCGCTACTAGCGGGAGCCTCTACGAGCGGTACTTC.